The next 21 T cell receptor beta chains were all read from a single sample in a study of shared clonotypes between healthy human individuals. The method was immunoSEQ multiplex PCR; TCRdb's version includes in-frame clones alone and lacks a portion of them. The table lists roughly 76,000 clones, 60% to 65% of them singletons. Sequences were obtained from memory CD8+ T cells sorted from blood. Subset specified: CD45RO+ cells pooled with CCR7-negative TemRA cells. These receptors were collected from a man younger than 40 in good health.

V is TRBV29-1 and J is TRBJ2-1; TRBD1 aligns across 9 bases. The CDR3 contains 13 residues. Unmatched junction bases numbered 7, after V lost 7 bases and J lost 6 bases. CDR1 and CDR2 from the germline V gene are SQVTM and ANQGSEA. The CDR3 protein is CSASGQGGNEQFF. CDR3 bases: TGCAGCGCTTCGGGACAGGGCGGCAATGAGCAGTTCTTC.

Many counts were recorded for this clone. The chain links TRBV15 to TRBJ1-5, with TRBD1 matching 9 bases. The V gene end was trimmed by 0 bases and the J gene end by 6 bases; junction bases not matched to a gene: 3. The CDR3 has 15 residues. Looked up from germline, CDR1 is LNHNV and CDR2 is YYDKDF (reference sequence). The CDR3 region is CATSREGTGRQPQHF. The CDR3, as DNA: TGTGCCACCAGCAGAGAAGGGACAGGGCGTCAGCCCCAGCATTTT.

The CDR3 nucleotides read TGTGCCAGCAGTGAAAGGTCGAGCACAGATACGCAGTATTTT. It yields the protein CASSERSSTDTQYF. V is TRBV2 and J is TRBJ2-3, with D unresolved. Per germline, CDR1 SNHLY and CDR2 FYNNEI. The CDR3 is made up of 14 amino acids. Trimming pared 2 bases from V and 0 bases from J, leaving 6 bases between.

The rearrangement joins TRBV5-4 to TRBJ2-4; D is ambiguous. Trimming cost V 0 bases and J 0 bases, with 4 bases left between them. Germline loops: CDR1 SGHNT, CDR2 YYREEE (reference sequence). The CDR3 covers 14 residues. CDR3 amino acids: CASSLEEAKNIQYF. DNA for the CDR3: TGTGCCAGCAGCTTGGAAGAAGCCAAAAACATTCAGTACTTC. Full variable domain (remainder filled in from reference TRBV5-4 and TRBJ2-4): ETGVTQSPTHLIKTRGQQVTLRCSSQSGHNTVSWYQQALGQGPQFIFQYYREEENGRGNFPPRFSGLQFPNYSSELNVNALELDDSALYLCASSLEEAKNIQYFGAGTRLSVL.

The chain has TRBV9 and TRBJ2-3; 10 bases agree with TRBD2. Unmatched junction bases numbered 18, after V lost 0 bases and J lost 5 bases. The CDR3 sequence is 20 residues long. Germline lookup yields CDR1 SGDLS and CDR2 YYNGEE. CDR3 amino acids: CASSVASIEIRTSGQDTQYF. Written as DNA, the CDR3 is TGTGCCAGCAGCGTAGCTTCGATAGAAATACGGACTAGCGGTCAAGATACGCAGTATTTT.

The V and J genes are TRBV7-9 and TRBJ2-3; D remains unclear. The CDR3 is 14 amino acids. V lost 1 base, J lost 4 bases, and 9 bases lay in between. The germline V gene has CDR1 SEHNR and CDR2 FQNEAQ (reference sequence). In nucleotides, the CDR3 is TGTGCCAGCAGCTTAGGATATGAGGCAGATACGCAGTATTTT. Protein: CASSLGYEADTQYF.

The sample holds a few counts of this clone. This chain links TRBV11-2 with TRBJ2-3; D remains unclear. Germline CDR1 SGHAT, CDR2 FQNNGV. With 5 bases removed from V and 5 bases from J, the gap between germline ends came to 8 bases. The CDR3 runs 12 residues. CDR3 in amino acids: CASSVGGDTQYF. The CDR3 region has the DNA TGTGCCAGCAGCGTGGGTGGAGATACGCAGTATTTT.

This chain joins TRBV11-3 and TRBJ2-3; the D gene is possibly TRBD2 (6 bases). Trimming took off 5 bases at V and 0 bases at J, with 18 bases between the two ends. The germline V gene has CDR1 SGHNT and CDR2 YENEEA. The CDR3 has 17 residues. Here the CDR3 reads CASSAGSGPLSTDTQYF. CDR3 bases: TGTGCCAGCAGCGCGGGATCAGGGCCCCTTAGCACAGATACGCAGTATTTT.

V is TRBV7-9 and J is TRBJ2-7, with D perhaps TRBD2 (5 bases). There are 16 residues in the CDR3. From germline, CDR1 is SEHNR and CDR2 FQNEAQ (reference sequence). V lost 4 bases and J lost 0, with 16 bases in between. CDR3 nucleotide sequence: TGTGCCAGCAGCTCCCGGCGAGCGGATGGCTCCTACGAGCAGTACTTC. Translated: CASSSRRADGSYEQYF. Supplemented by reference TRBV7-9 and TRBJ2-7, the full variable domain reads DTGVSQNPRHKITKRGQNVTFRCDPISEHNRLYWYRQTLGQGPEFLTYFQNEAQLEKSRLLSDRFSAERPKGSFSTLEIQRTEQGDSAMYLCASSSRRADGSYEQYFGPGTRLTVT.

This chain links TRBV6-5 with TRBJ2-7, with 9 positions matching TRBD2. The CDR3 loop spans 15 amino acids. The V gene's germline CDR1 is MNHEY and CDR2 SVGAGI. The V gene end was trimmed by 0 bases and the J gene end by 7 bases; junction bases not matched to a gene: 7. The CDR3 DNA is TGTGCCAGCAGTTACTCGGGTCCGCGGGAGGGTGAGCAGTACTTC. Protein product: CASSYSGPREGEQYF.

The gene calls are TRBV10-1 and TRBJ2-7; no firm D call. V was trimmed by 4 bases and J by 5 bases, leaving 12 bases between them. Germline V CDR1 and CDR2: WNHNN, SYGVQD (reference sequence). This CDR3 comprises 13 residues. The DNA for the CDR3 is TGCGCCAGCAGTGGGCCCCGAAGCGACGAGCAGTACTTC. Amino acid sequence: CASSGPRSDEQYF.

The V and J genes are TRBV6-5 and TRBJ2-1, with 7 bases aligning to TRBD2. This CDR3 region has 14 residues. V lost 6 bases and J lost 6; bases outside the gene matches: 8. CDR1 is MNHEY, CDR2 SVGAGI, per germline. The CDR3 DNA is TGTGCCAGCAGGGGAGGGCCTTTTGGCAATGAGCAGTTCTTC. Translation: CASRGGPFGNEQFF.

The chain joins TRBV7-9 to TRBJ2-1; 16 nucleotides match TRBD2. The ends lost 5 bases at V and 9 bases at J; junction bases unmatched: 7. Germline V lookup: CDR1 SEHNR, CDR2 FQNEAQ (reference sequence). CDR3 length: 16 amino acids. In nucleotides, the CDR3 is TGTGCCAGCAGCCCGGGACTAGCGGGAGGGCTTGGTGAGCAGTTCTTC. As protein: CASSPGLAGGLGEQFF. Looking up the rest from reference TRBV7-9 and TRBJ2-1 gives the full variable domain: DTGVSQNPRHKITKRGQNVTFRCDPISEHNRLYWYRQTLGQGPEFLTYFQNEAQLEKSRLLSDRFSAERPKGSFSTLEIQRTEQGDSAMYLCASSPGLAGGLGEQFFGPGTRLTVL.

A few counts support this clone. The chain employs TRBV28 and TRBJ1-3, with 7 positions matching TRBD1. The CDR3 extends over 17 amino acids. Germline CDR1 MDHEN, CDR2 SYDVKM. The J segment lost 8 bases and the V segment lost 2 bases, leaving 15 bases of the junction unmatched. The CDR3 is CASSLGGPGTVADTIYF. CDR3 bases: TGTGCCAGCAGTTTAGGGGGGCCTGGGACAGTGGCTGACACCATATATTTT.

The chain couples TRBV7-6 to TRBJ1-1; D uncertain. With 1 base removed from V and 5 bases from J, the gap between germline ends came to 8 bases. Germline assignment: CDR1 SGHVS and CDR2 FNYEAQ. The CDR3 extends over 13 amino acids. The CDR3 nucleotides read TGTGCCAGCAGCTTAGGCTACGGGACTGAAGCTTTCTTT. Its protein is CASSLGYGTEAFF.

This clone has a count of ten or more. V and J are TRBV7-6 and TRBJ2-1, with TRBD1 as a possible D gene (6 bases). V was clipped by 5 bases and J by 0 bases, with 11 bases between them. Germline CDR1 reads SGHVS; CDR2 reads FNYEAQ. The CDR3 has 15 residues. CDR3 amino acids: CASSETDSSYNEQFF. CDR3 nucleotide sequence: TGTGCCAGCAGCGAAACGGACAGCTCCTACAATGAGCAGTTCTTC. Drawing the rest from reference TRBV7-6 and TRBJ2-1, the complete variable domain is GAGVSQSPRYKVTKRGQDVALRCDPISGHVSLYWYRQALGQGPEFLTYFNYEAQQDKSGLPNDRFSAERPEGSISTLTIQRTEQRDSAMYRCASSETDSSYNEQFFGPGTRLTVL.

V is TRBV4-2 and J is TRBJ2-7; 15 bases fit TRBD2. With V trimmed by 5 bases and J by 5 bases, 7 bases remained unmatched. CDR3 size: 16 residues. The V gene's germline CDR1 is LGHNA and CDR2 YNFKEQ. In nucleotides, the CDR3 is TGTGCCAGCAGCTCGGGACTAGCGGGAGGTGTCGACGAGCAGTACTTC. Its translation is CASSSGLAGGVDEQYF.

This chain joins TRBV25-1 and TRBJ2-2; D not resolved. The CDR3 is 14 amino acids. Germline loops: CDR1 MGHDK, CDR2 SYGVNS. V dropped 2 bases and J dropped 4 bases, with 8 bases sitting between them. CDR3 in amino acids: CASSEVPGTGELFF. In DNA, the CDR3 is TGTGCCAGCAGTGAAGTTCCGGGCACCGGGGAGCTGTTTTTT.

This sequence joins TRBV5-1 and TRBJ2-7, with TRBD2 matching 7 bases. With 1 base clipped from V and 6 bases from J, the junction kept 7 bases outside the gene matches. Germline V gene sequence: CDR1 SGHRS, CDR2 YFSETQ. This CDR3 is 14 amino acids long. This chain's CDR3 is CASSLWEGRFEQYF. CDR3 bases: TGCGCCAGCAGCTTGTGGGAGGGCCGGTTCGAGCAGTACTTC.

There are many counts of this clone. The V and J genes are TRBV28 and TRBJ1-3; a possible D gene is TRBD1 (5 bases). The CDR3 has 13 residues. Germline V lookup: CDR1 MDHEN, CDR2 SYDVKM. Trimming shortened V by 4 bases and J by 3 bases, and 7 bases separated the two germline ends. CDR3 sequence (DNA): TGTGCCAGCAGTTGGGGGGGTGGAAACACCATATATTTT. Its translation is CASSWGGGNTIYF.

The chain has TRBV5-5 and TRBJ2-1, with D perhaps matching TRBD1 (6 bases). The V gene lost 2 bases and the J gene lost 8 bases, with 11 bases spanning the gap. This CDR3 has 13 amino acids. Germline values: CDR1 SGHKS, CDR2 YYEKEE (reference sequence). This chain's CDR3 is CASSLGQSHEQFF. Here the CDR3 DNA reads TGTGCCAGCAGCTTAGGACAGTCCCATGAGCAGTTCTTC.